The 10 T cell receptor beta chains below were found in one sample sequenced in a study of T cell changes during pregnancy in multiple sclerosis. Clones were read by immunoSEQ multiplex PCR, and TCRdb kept only the in-frame ones, dropping some. Altogether 48,000 or so clones are present, approximately 92% being singletons, with the ten largest covering more than 0.7%. The sample was CD4+ T cells from peripheral blood mononuclear cells, taken in the second trimester of pregnancy. These receptors came from a female donor in good health, enrolled as a control in a pregnancy study.

This chain links TRBV5-1 with TRBJ2-2; TRBD1 aligns across 8 bases. V dropped 8 bases and J dropped 2; count of bases not matched to a gene: 5. The CDR3 totals 14 residues. Per germline, CDR1 SGHRS and CDR2 YFSETQ. This CDR3 reads CASRQGQNTGELFF. DNA for the CDR3: TGCGCCAGTAGACAGGGGCAAAACACCGGGGAGCTGTTTTTT.

The chain couples TRBV4-2 to TRBJ2-3, with D possibly being TRBD2 (6 bases). The CDR3 runs to 16 residues. Germline CDR1 reads LGHNA; CDR2 reads YNFKEQ. Trimming took 0 bases from V and 2 from J, leaving 12 bases between them. In DNA, the CDR3 is TGTGCCAGCAGCCAAGAAATAGGAGGGGTCACAGATACGCAGTATTTT. This encodes CASSQEIGGVTDTQYF.

The chain uses TRBV7-2 and TRBJ1-5; tentative D call: TRBD1 (5 bases). The V gene lost 2 bases and the J gene lost 1 base, with 12 bases spanning the gap. The CDR3 is made up of 16 amino acids. Germline V gene data show CDR1 as SGHTA and CDR2 as FQGNSA. The CDR3 is CASSLIGGDSNQPQHF. DNA for the CDR3: TGTGCCAGCAGCTTAATAGGAGGGGACAGCAATCAGCCCCAGCATTTT.

This clone was counted a single time. The gene calls are TRBV19 and TRBJ1-6; the D is unclear. The CDR3 totals 14 residues. The germline CDR1 and CDR2 sequences are LNHDA and SQIVND (reference sequence). V lost 5 bases and J 9 bases, leaving 14 bases between the germline ends. CDR3 residues: CASSPVGAGSPLHF. In nucleotides, the CDR3 is TGTGCCAGTAGTCCCGTCGGCGCGGGTTCACCCCTCCACTTT.

This rearrangement joins TRBV11-3 to TRBJ2-1; tentatively, D is TRBD1 (6 bases). The CDR3 extends over 13 amino acids. Trimming shortened V by 4 bases and J by 5 bases, and 9 bases separated the two germline ends. The germline gives CDR1 SGHNT, CDR2 YENEEA. The CDR3 reads CASSSTGNNEQFF. Written as DNA, the CDR3 is TGTGCCAGCAGCTCAACAGGGAACAATGAGCAGTTCTTC.

This chain joins TRBV29-1 and TRBJ2-7, with TRBD1 matching over 7 bases. The CDR3 is 12 residues long. Germline CDR1 SQVTM, CDR2 ANQGSEA. The ends lost 5 bases at V and 1 base at J; junction bases unmatched: 2. Here the CDR3 reads CSVWDSSYEQYF. CDR3 DNA sequence: TGCAGCGTTTGGGACAGTTCCTACGAGCAGTACTTC.

V and J are TRBV28 and TRBJ2-1; tentatively, D is TRBD1 (6 bases). With 2 bases removed from V and 9 bases from J, the gap between germline ends came to 11 bases. Germline V CDR1 and CDR2: MDHEN, SYDVKM. The CDR3 consists of 13 residues. CDR3 in DNA: TGTGCCAGCAGTTTAATTTTAGGGGGTGAGCAGTTCTTC. Amino acids: CASSLILGGEQFF.

The chain combines TRBV5-1 with TRBJ1-1; TRBD1 matches 7 bases. This CDR3 has 15 residues. Germline V lookup: CDR1 SGHRS, CDR2 YFSETQ. V was pared by 4 bases and J by 11 bases, with 17 bases of the junction left unmatched. For the CDR3, the DNA is TGCGCCAGCAGCCTGACTGGGACAGAAGTTTTACGGGCTTTCTTT. This codes for CASSLTGTEVLRAFF.

V and J are TRBV5-5 and TRBJ1-1; D may be TRBD1 (5 bases). Germline V gives CDR1 SGHKS, CDR2 YYEKEE (reference sequence). The CDR3 is made up of 12 amino acids. With 0 bases removed from V and 8 bases from J, the gap between germline ends came to 8 bases. The CDR3 spells CASSLEGFEAFF. Written as DNA, the CDR3 is TGTGCCAGCAGCTTGGAGGGGTTCGAAGCTTTCTTT.

This chain connects TRBV10-3 to TRBJ2-1, with 10 nucleotides matching TRBD2. The germline gives CDR1 ENHRY, CDR2 SYGVKD. This CDR3 spans 18 amino acids. The J segment lost 4 bases and the V segment lost 0 bases, leaving 9 bases of the junction unmatched. CDR3 DNA: TGTGCCATCAGTGAGTCGACCCTCCTAGCGGGAGAGTACAATGAGCAGTTCTTC. Its protein is CAISESTLLAGEYNEQFF.